This entry concerns a single T cell receptor beta chain. The clone's antigen remains unknown. Base quality data are lacking; no much larger clone is found one base away. Using the deep immunoSEQ assay, TCR CDR3 regions were amplified from genomic DNA by multiplex PCR. Genomic DNA extracted from each cell subset was distributed evenly over all wells of several immunoSEQ 96-well plates, and each plate served as one replicate. For sorted subsets, approximately 190 ng of genomic DNA, equivalent to 30,000 or so T cell genomes, went into each replicate PCR. Purified libraries were quantified with a Qubit 3.0 fluorometer, sized on a Bioanalyzer 2100, and re-quantified with the KAPA Library Quantification kit. Each immunoSEQ 96-well plate was sequenced on its own single-read 150-cycle Illumina NextSeq 550 flow cell. Per the original workflow: Because only junctional sequences without quality scores were contained in the immunoSEQ output, filtering matching that applied to full-length reads could not be performed. Sequences were annotated with PyIR, a Python wrapper for IgBLAST v1.9, and V/J genes and CDR3 were assigned using IMGT germline references. Any read was removed if the V/J assignment was weak (E-value above 1e-6), the CDR3 was missing, or the read contained stop codons, out-of-frame junctions, or ambiguous translated residues. V3J clonotypes were defined by identical inferred V gene, J gene, and CDR3 amino acid sequence. The percentage overlap between two repertoires was calculated by dividing the number of shared unique clonotypes by the size of the smaller repertoire. Three approaches were used to assess repertoire richness: RTK rarefaction, the Chao1 estimator, and Recon v2.1 estimates of unobserved clonotypes. OLGA was used to compute generation probabilities for all TCRbeta clonotypes that the gDNA method yielded from a handful of donors. This is the immuneACCESS table as TCRdb keeps it, with only in-frame sequences that have V and J called. A part of the clones is gone; compared with another copy, unresolved V genes explain less than half, and the rest is unexplained. V, J and clone size are taken as reported in that table, and D and trimming were inferred from the DNA itself. The sample table contains over 950,000 clones; only one count was recorded for about 72% of them. 0.85% to 1% of the sample is in the top ten clones.

This sample is drawn from a study of shared clonotypes between healthy human individuals (dated by TCRdb to the early 2020s). About the full investigation: The cohort comprised two women and a few men aged 18 to 49 years. To estimate repertoire size and how much clonotypes are shared between individuals, the study performed deep sequencing of blood TCR repertoires from roughly five healthy adults. To increase sequencing depth and limit assay-specific biases, TCR repertoire library preparation and sequencing were carried out by different laboratories using diverse techniques. Per donor, leukapheresis produced somewhere between about 0.9 and 9.5 billion PBMCs. For each donor, CD4 naive and CD4 memory were each run on three plates, CD8 naive on two plates, and CD8 memory on one plate. Broad study findings and their caveats: Even with the large sequencing depth, rarefaction of the sorted-subset datasets indicated that sequencing was incomplete. Larger estimated clonotype richness was generally found for naive subsets than for memory subsets. Based on pairwise subsampling, the degree of clonotype sharing among donors was expected to be affected by sequencing depth. Sampling was restricted to blood, and TCR repertoires in tissue are likely to differ from TCR repertoires in blood. Because the study included a small number of donors, the genetic and exposure-history diversity represented was limited. Across four donors, 4.5% to 6.5% of naive CD4, approximately 3.5% of naive CD8, about 2.3% of memory CD4, and 0.4% to 0.45% of memory CD8 clonotypes were shared. Clonotypes shared by all four sorted-subset donors showed higher generation probabilities than non-shared clonotypes.

The donors were healthy, HIV-negative adults with no recently reported acute infections or vaccinations. Every donor was a Caucasian adult residing in Nashville, Tennessee, USA. Magnetic negative selection was used to enrich CD4+ T cells, after which naive cells were positively selected on CD45RA and the negative fraction became the memory subset. Blood was obtained by leukapheresis, after which PBMCs were separated by Ficoll-Histopaque density gradient centrifugation and cryopreserved in liquid nitrogen vapor phase. Analytical flow cytometry was used to check the purity and quantity of every magnetically sorted T cell population. Genomic DNA was isolated from each sorted fraction and quantified by UV absorbance on a Nanodrop 2000c. The sequence derives from a man younger than 35 in good health. Some clones in this sample may be carry-over from other donors' samples. Sequencing used memory CD4+ T cells from PBMCs. Taken with the paper, the label for cell subset or site translates to: CD45RA-negative fraction.

Here the CDR3 is given as CASSPTTGAPFGYTF. In nucleotides, the sequence is TGTGCCAGCTCACCGACGACAGGGGCGCCTTTTGGCTACACCTTC. This sequence uses TRBV18 and TRBJ1-2, and 8 junctional nucleotides match TRBD1. The CDR3 measures 15 amino acids from cysteine to phenylalanine. Only the CDR3 part of the read is kept: 45 bases, read in frame from the first base. Germline trimming: 3 bases from V, 7 bases from J; junction bases outside gene matches: 10. Via the germline V gene, CDR1 is KGHSH and CDR2 LQKENI.